One sample yielded the 27 T cell receptor beta chains listed below, sequenced in a study of radiation and T cells in renal cell carcinoma. Time point noted: baseline pretreatment blood. The treatment denotes: 15 Gy SBRT to primary tumor, nephrectomy 4 weeks later. Sequencing used immunoSEQ multiplex PCR; TCRdb keeps in-frame clones, though not all of them. The sample lists approximately 110,000 clones, roughly 80% occurring once. The sequences come from blood, collected from a patient whose treatment included radiotherapy and nephrectomy. These receptor sequences come from a woman aged 60-75 years with renal cell carcinoma.

The rearrangement uses TRBV5-6 and TRBJ2-7; weak D call: TRBD1 (5 bases). CDR1 SGHDT and CDR2 YYEEEE come from the germline V gene. CDR3 length: 15 amino acids. V lost 7 bases and J 3 bases, leaving 20 bases between the germline ends. CDR3 bases: TGTGCCAGCCGCATCAGGGTTCCTTCCCACTACGAGCAGTACTTC. It is translated as CASRIRVPSHYEQYF.

This CDR3 reads CASSLKGRVGNQPQHF. CDR3 bases: TGTGCCAGCAGCTTGAAGGGGAGGGTGGGCAATCAGCCCCAGCATTTT. The chain links TRBV5-6 to TRBJ1-5, with D perhaps TRBD1 (5 bases). This CDR3 comprises 16 residues. V dropped 1 base and J dropped 2 bases, with 13 bases sitting between them. CDR1 and CDR2 (germline): SGHDT, YYEEEE.

V and J are TRBV5-1 and TRBJ2-1; TRBD2 agrees at 12 bases. Germline V gives CDR1 SGHRS, CDR2 YFSETQ. The CDR3 consists of 17 residues. V gave up 4 bases and J gave up 5 bases; unmatched junction bases: 10. The CDR3 loop is CASSPTSGGAGDNEQFF. The CDR3, as DNA: TGCGCCAGCAGCCCGACTAGCGGGGGAGCCGGGGACAATGAGCAGTTCTTC.

The rearrangement uses TRBV28 and TRBJ1-2; 7 bases map to TRBD1. With 4 bases clipped from V and 4 bases from J, the junction kept 9 bases outside the gene matches. The CDR3 length is 15 residues. The germline gives CDR1 MDHEN, CDR2 SYDVKM. The CDR3, as DNA: TGTGCCAGCAGTTCTAGACAGGGTGAGGGCTATGGCTACACCTTC. Amino acid sequence: CASSSRQGEGYGYTF.

Written as DNA, the CDR3 is TGCGCCAGCAGCTTGGGGGGACTAGCGGCCTACGAGCAGTACTTC. Residues: CASSLGGLAAYEQYF. The rearrangement links TRBV5-1 to TRBJ2-7, with 11 bases that match TRBD2. This CDR3 is 15 amino acids long. Looked up from germline, CDR1 is SGHRS and CDR2 is YFSETQ. V lost 0 bases, J lost 2 bases, and 1 base stayed unmatched.

J is TRBJ2-5 and V is TRBV25-1, with a weak D call TRBD2 (5 bases). The germline V gene has CDR1 MGHDK and CDR2 SYGVNS. This CDR3 has 13 amino acids. Trimming cost V 7 bases and J 6 bases, with 15 bases left between them. CDR3 region: CASNPSGVQTQYF. In nucleotides, the CDR3 is TGTGCCAGCAACCCTTCCGGGGTACAGACCCAGTACTTC.

The V and J genes are TRBV19 and TRBJ2-2; D perhaps matches TRBD2 (5 bases). Germline V gene data show CDR1 as LNHDA and CDR2 as SQIVND (reference sequence). V was cut by 3 bases and J by 0 bases, with 17 bases left in between. The CDR3 is 18 amino acids. CDR3: CASSMGGGLRANTGELFF. Written as DNA, the CDR3 is TGTGCCAGTAGTATGGGTGGAGGACTCCGCGCGAACACCGGGGAGCTGTTTTTT. The full variable domain, rest sourced from reference TRBV19 and TRBJ2-2, is DGGITQSPKYLFRKEGQNVTLSCEQNLNHDAMYWYRQDPGQGLRLIYYSQIVNDFQKGDIAEGYSVSREKKESFPLTVTSAQKNPTAFYLCASSMGGGLRANTGELFFGEGSRLTVL.

J is TRBJ2-3 and V is TRBV6-5; TRBD2 might be the D (5 bases). Per the germline V gene, CDR1 is MNHEY and CDR2 is SVGAGI. The CDR3 extends over 14 amino acids. V dropped 4 bases and J dropped 6 bases, with 14 bases sitting between them. DNA of the CDR3: TGTGCCAGCAGTTTGGCAGGCCCGGGGGATACGCAGTATTTT. This gives the protein CASSLAGPGDTQYF.

This chain uses TRBV6-1 with TRBJ1-5; TRBD1 matches at 7 bases. Unmatched junction bases numbered 6, after V lost 9 bases and J lost 4 bases. This CDR3 spans 13 amino acids. Germline V lookup: CDR1 MNHNS, CDR2 SASEGT. Here the CDR3 DNA reads TGTGCCAGTTTAGACAGGGTAAATCAGCCCCAGCATTTT. Translated, it gives CASLDRVNQPQHF.

The chain uses TRBV15 and TRBJ1-5; D unclear. Trimming removed 1 base from V and 2 bases from J, with 12 bases in between. Germline V lookup: CDR1 LNHNV, CDR2 YYDKDF (reference sequence). The CDR3 extends over 16 amino acids. CDR3 nucleotide sequence: TGTGCCACCAGCAGAGGACGGGGTGAGGGCAATCAGCCCCAGCATTTT. It is translated as CATSRGRGEGNQPQHF.

V is TRBV10-3 and J is TRBJ2-7, with D possibly TRBD2 on 5 matching bases. The CDR3 covers 14 residues. Between the trimmed V and J ends, which lost 5 bases and 0 bases, there was a span of 11 bases. CDR1 and CDR2 (germline): ENHRY, SYGVKD. The CDR3 region has the DNA TGTGCCATCAGTTCGACGGGAAGCTCCTACGAGCAGTACTTC. This translates into CAISSTGSSYEQYF.

V is TRBV4-2 and J is TRBJ1-2, with no clear D. The ends were cut back, 2 bases at V and 7 bases at J, with 17 bases in the middle. Germline CDR1 reads LGHNA; CDR2 reads YNFKEQ. The CDR3 covers 15 residues. The CDR3 loop reads CASSQSDTTAGGYTF. The CDR3 DNA sequence: TGTGCCAGCAGCCAATCGGATACAACCGCCGGTGGCTACACCTTC.

The chain is built from TRBV7-9 and TRBJ2-1; TRBD2 agrees at 8 bases. The germline CDR1 and CDR2 sequences are SEHNR and FQNEAQ (reference sequence). The V gene end was trimmed by 5 bases and the J gene end by 9 bases; junction bases not matched to a gene: 3. There are 12 residues in the CDR3. In DNA form, the CDR3 reads TGTGCCAGCAGCGGGACTAGAAGTGAGCAGTTCTTC. Translated, it gives CASSGTRSEQFF.

The chain couples TRBV19 to TRBJ1-2; D not certain. CDR1 is LNHDA, CDR2 SQIVND, per germline (reference sequence). The CDR3 is 10 residues long. The V end lost 4 bases, the J end lost 12 bases, and 9 bases lay between the germline ends. The chain's CDR3 is CASSTPPHTF. As DNA, the CDR3 is TGTGCCAGTAGTACCCCCCCGCACACCTTC.

CDR3 region: CASRGGQKFYEQYF. CDR3 bases: TGTGCCAGCAGGGGCGGGCAGAAATTTTACGAGCAGTACTTC. The chain uses TRBV28 and TRBJ2-7; a weak D match, TRBD2 (5 bases). The CDR3 sequence is 14 residues long. The germline V and J ends were trimmed by 6 bases and 4 bases, with 16 bases remaining between them. The germline gives CDR1 MDHEN, CDR2 SYDVKM.

This chain links TRBV19 with TRBJ1-2; D is unclear. The CDR3 has 13 residues. In germline, CDR1 is LNHDA, CDR2 SQIVND (reference sequence). Between the trimmed V and J ends, which lost 8 bases and 8 bases, there was a span of 18 bases. CDR3 DNA: TGTGCCAGTGCTCCTTACCCGGGTAGCGGCTACACCTTC. It translates to CASAPYPGSGYTF. The entire variable domain, with the rest obtained from reference TRBV19 and TRBJ1-2, is as follows: DGGITQSPKYLFRKEGQNVTLSCEQNLNHDAMYWYRQDPGQGLRLIYYSQIVNDFQKGDIAEGYSVSREKKESFPLTVTSAQKNPTAFYLCASAPYPGSGYTFGSGTRLTVV.

The chain combines TRBV4-1 with TRBJ2-1; TRBD1 or TRBD2 may be the D gene (5 bases each). Trimming took off 0 bases at V and 9 bases at J, with 12 bases between the two ends. The V gene's germline CDR1 is MGHRA and CDR2 YSYEKL. This CDR3 contains 14 residues. The DNA for the CDR3 is TGCGCCAGCAGCCAAGAGTCCGGGACGCTTGAGCAGTTCTTC. This translates into CASSQESGTLEQFF.

V gene TRBV6-6 combines with J gene TRBJ2-7; 11 nucleotides agree with TRBD2. V trimming: 3 bases; J trimming: 3 bases; junction bases outside the gene matches: 4. The CDR3 has 15 amino acids. The germline CDR1 and CDR2 sequences are MNHNY and SVGAGI (reference sequence). The CDR3 coding sequence is TGTGCCAGCAGTTATAGGGGACTAGCGGACTACGAGCAGTACTTC. Encoded protein: CASSYRGLADYEQYF.

The chain carries TRBV4-1 and TRBJ2-1, with D unresolved. The germline V gene has CDR1 MGHRA and CDR2 YSYEKL. Trimming took off 3 bases at V and 2 bases at J, with 23 bases between the two ends. The CDR3 covers 19 residues. DNA for the CDR3: TGCGCCAGCAGCCATGTTTTAAAGGGTGCCCGTGTGGCCTACAATGAGCAGTTCTTC. It codes for CASSHVLKGARVAYNEQFF.

In DNA form, the CDR3 reads TGTGCCAGTAGTGCCATCCAGAGACCGGGGGAGACCCAGTACTTC. Translated, it gives CASSAIQRPGETQYF. The chain couples TRBV19 to TRBJ2-5, with D tentatively TRBD2 (5 bases). With 5 bases removed from V and 5 bases from J, the gap between germline ends came to 18 bases. Germline lookup yields CDR1 LNHDA and CDR2 SQIVND (reference sequence). This CDR3 has 15 residues.

This chain uses TRBV6-1 with TRBJ1-1, with D tentatively TRBD1 (5 bases). The germline V and J ends were trimmed by 4 bases and 11 bases, with 14 bases remaining between them. The CDR3 has 12 residues. Germline V gene data show CDR1 as MNHNS and CDR2 as SASEGT. The CDR3 loop reads CASSGRGEYAFF. Here the CDR3 DNA reads TGTGCCAGCAGTGGCCGAGGGGAATATGCTTTCTTT.

This chain links TRBV15 with TRBJ2-1, with D perhaps matching TRBD2 (5 bases). The V gene's germline CDR1 is LNHNV and CDR2 YYDKDF (reference sequence). V was pared by 1 base and J by 14 bases, with 15 bases between. The CDR3 consists of 13 residues. CDR3 in amino acids: CATSRAREGKEFF. The CDR3, as DNA: TGTGCCACCAGCAGAGCCCGAGAGGGTAAGGAGTTCTTC.

This clone was observed a single time. The chain joins TRBV5-1 to TRBJ2-1, with 12 bases that match TRBD2. CDR3 size: 19 residues. In germline, CDR1 is SGHRS, CDR2 YFSETQ. V dropped 0 bases and J dropped 0; count of bases not matched to a gene: 7. This CDR3 is CASSLGLAGEPSSYNEQFF. As DNA, the CDR3 is TGCGCCAGCAGCTTGGGACTAGCGGGGGAACCGAGCTCCTACAATGAGCAGTTCTTC. Together with reference TRBV5-1 and TRBJ2-1, the CDR3 gives the full variable domain: KAGVTQTPRYLIKTRGQQVTLSCSPISGHRSVSWYQQTPGQGLQFLFEYFSETQRNKGNFPGRFSGRQFSNSRSEMNVSTLELGDSALYLCASSLGLAGEPSSYNEQFFGPGTRLTVL.

The chain combines TRBV6-1 with TRBJ1-2; D not certain. Germline V lookup: CDR1 MNHNS, CDR2 SASEGT. Between the trimmed V and J ends, which lost 3 bases and 4 bases, there was a span of 9 bases. The CDR3 runs to 13 residues. CDR3 region: CASSEALPYGYTF. The CDR3 nucleotides are TGTGCCAGCAGTGAGGCCCTCCCCTATGGCTACACCTTC.

The chain carries TRBV9 and TRBJ2-2; no definite D call. The germline CDR1 and CDR2 sequences are SGDLS and YYNGEE. The V end was cut by 4 bases, the J end by 6 bases, with 7 bases between. This CDR3 is 12 amino acids long. The CDR3 sequence: CASSTIPGELFF. The DNA for the CDR3 is TGTGCCAGCAGCACCATTCCCGGGGAGCTGTTTTTT.

The chain combines TRBV4-1 with TRBJ1-6; D remains unclear. This CDR3 is built from 13 residues. Germline CDR1 is MGHRA and CDR2 is YSYEKL. Trimming cost V 1 base and J 8 bases, with 6 bases left between them. The CDR3 DNA reads TGCGCCAGCAGCCAAGGACAAGATTCACCCCTCCACTTT. This sequence encodes CASSQGQDSPLHF.

This clone was detected a few times. V usage is TRBV6-5 and J usage is TRBJ1-1, with a weak D call TRBD1 (5 bases). This CDR3 region has 12 residues. Germline V gene data show CDR1 as MNHEY and CDR2 as SVGAGI. Trimming removed 6 bases at V and 7 bases at J, with 12 bases between. The CDR3: CASSPDSDEAFF. The CDR3 DNA reads TGTGCCAGCAGCCCAGACAGCGATGAAGCTTTCTTT.